Reported below is one T cell receptor beta chain. Its antigen is unknown. As to treatment: roughly 19 received Ad26.COV2.S at low or high dose, single or two shots; about 5 received placebo; per-sample allocation not given. Each sample was drawn 63 days after the first injection (of vaccine or placebo). An Ad26 vector carrying the Wuhan-strain SARS-CoV-2 spike served as the vaccine. The CDR3 contains 16 residues. Germline V gene lookup returns CDR1 SNHLY and CDR2 FYNNEI. The ends lost 0 bases at V and 3 bases at J; junction bases unmatched: 5. This sample was taken from a study of Ad26.COV2.S vaccination and SARS-CoV-2 variants. About the research overall: Once or twice, 56 days apart, Ad26.COV2.S was delivered intramuscularly.

Repertoires were generated with immunoSEQ multiplex PCR, while TCRdb's copy carries only in-frame clones and drops some. This repertoire shows approximately 300,000 clones, over 80% found once; its top ten account for approximately 2.1%. The study's findings and limits: Those who received vaccine or placebo ended up with similar non-spike TCR breadth.

The specimen was peripheral blood, collected in a trial of Ad26.COV2.S vaccine versus placebo. The sequence was obtained from a person aged 18-60 years who received the Ad26.COV2.S COVID-19 vaccine or a placebo. The genes are TRBV2 and TRBJ2-3; 8 bases align to TRBD2. CDR3 loop: CASSEAPGGPTDTQYF. DNA of the CDR3: TGTGCCAGCAGTGAAGCGCCGGGGGGGCCAACAGATACGCAGTATTTT.